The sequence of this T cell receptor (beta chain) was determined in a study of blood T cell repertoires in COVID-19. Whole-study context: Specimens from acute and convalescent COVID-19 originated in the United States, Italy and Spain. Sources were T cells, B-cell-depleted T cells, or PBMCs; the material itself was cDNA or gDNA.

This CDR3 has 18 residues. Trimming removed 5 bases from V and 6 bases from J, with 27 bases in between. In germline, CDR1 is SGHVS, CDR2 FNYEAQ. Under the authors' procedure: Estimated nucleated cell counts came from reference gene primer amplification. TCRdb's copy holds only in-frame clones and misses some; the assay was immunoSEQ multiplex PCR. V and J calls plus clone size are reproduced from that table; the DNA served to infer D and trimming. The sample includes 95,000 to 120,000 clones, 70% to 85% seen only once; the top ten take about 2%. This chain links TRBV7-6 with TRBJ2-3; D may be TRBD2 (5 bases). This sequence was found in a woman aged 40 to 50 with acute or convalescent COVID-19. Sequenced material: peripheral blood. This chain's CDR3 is CASSPVGEHGVEWDTQYF. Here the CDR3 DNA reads TGTGCCAGCAGCCCCGTTGGCGAGCACGGGGTTGAATGGGATACGCAGTATTTT.